These 11 T cell receptor beta chains were all obtained from the same sample, sequenced in a study of blood T cell repertoires in COVID-19. The protocol was immunoSEQ multiplex PCR, while the TCRdb copy is restricted to in-frame clones and leaves out a portion. The sample yields some 120,000 clones, around 86% seen once. The sequenced sample consisted of PBMCs or T cells enriched from blood (not recorded which). Receptor source: a man younger than 45 who had recovered from COVID-19.

The rearrangement uses TRBV11-2 and TRBJ1-6; a possible D gene is TRBD1 (6 bases). This CDR3 spans 16 amino acids. Germline CDR1 reads SGHAT; CDR2 reads FQNNGV. V lost 0 bases and J lost 7, with 13 bases in between. The DNA for the CDR3 is TGTGCCAGCAGCTTAGATCCAGGGGCTCTAAATTCACCCCTCCACTTT. Translation: CASSLDPGALNSPLHF.

The rearrangement links TRBV9 to TRBJ1-2; a possible D gene is TRBD1 (6 bases). V shed 2 bases and J shed 8 bases, with 13 bases lying between them. Germline CDR1 reads SGDLS; CDR2 reads YYNGEE. The CDR3 has 13 amino acids. In nucleotides, the CDR3 is TGTGCCAGCAGCGTCGTAACAGGGATGGGCTACACCTTC. As protein: CASSVVTGMGYTF.

The chain has TRBV10-1 and TRBJ2-5; D possibly corresponds to TRBD2 (6 bases). V lost 0 bases and J lost 5, with 10 bases in between. Germline lookup yields CDR1 WNHNN and CDR2 SYGVQD (reference sequence). The CDR3 consists of 14 residues. The CDR3 loop reads CASSESGGGETQYF. In DNA, the CDR3 is TGCGCCAGCAGTGAGTCGGGGGGTGGGGAGACCCAGTACTTC.

The genes are TRBV3-1 (or the pseudogene TRBV3-2) and TRBJ1-1, with D possibly matching TRBD1 (5 bases). This CDR3 is 13 amino acids long. The V and J ends lost 1 base and 4 bases respectively, with 7 bases between them. CDR1 is LGHDT, CDR2 YNNKEL, per germline (reference sequence). The CDR3 reads CASSQGQITEAFF. DNA for the CDR3: TGTGCCAGCAGCCAAGGACAGATCACTGAAGCTTTCTTT.

This clone was seen repeatedly, ten times or more. This chain connects TRBV4-2 to TRBJ2-7; no definite D call. This CDR3 region has 16 residues. Germline CDR1 LGHNA, CDR2 YNFKEQ. V lost 1 base and J lost 2, with 15 bases in between. The CDR3 nucleotides read TGTGCCAGCAGCCAAGTTCAGACACAAACCGCCTACGAGCAGTACTTC. It codes for CASSQVQTQTAYEQYF.

The CDR3 here is CASSVDRTYVEQYV. As DNA, the CDR3 is TGTGCCAGCAGTGTAGACAGAACCTATGTCGAGCAGTACGTC. The V and J genes are TRBV2 and TRBJ2-7; D is perhaps TRBD1 (5 bases). Germline values: CDR1 SNHLY, CDR2 FYNNEI. This CDR3 has 14 residues. The germline V and J ends were trimmed by 4 bases and 6 bases, with 16 bases remaining between them.

The gene calls are TRBV5-4 and TRBJ2-1, with 11 positions matching TRBD2. The CDR3 is 13 residues long. Germline V gives CDR1 SGHNT, CDR2 YYREEE (reference sequence). With V trimmed by 4 bases and J by 12 bases, 6 bases remained unmatched. Here the CDR3 DNA reads TGTGCCAGCAGCCCGGGACTAGCGGAGCGGCAGTTCTTC. Encoded protein: CASSPGLAERQFF.

This chain joins TRBV3-1 (or the pseudogene TRBV3-2) and TRBJ2-3; a weak D match, TRBD2 (7 bases). Trimming left V 3 bases short and J 2 bases short, with 12 bases between. Germline CDR1 and CDR2: LGHDT and YNNKEL (reference sequence). The CDR3 spans 15 residues. DNA of the CDR3: TGTGCCAGCAGCCAGAGGGGGGGGGTCACAGATACGCAGTATTTT. Its translation: CASSQRGGVTDTQYF.

In its sample, this clone was seen once. V is TRBV5-4 and J is TRBJ2-2, with 12 nucleotides matching TRBD2. The CDR3 length is 17 residues. The germline V gene encodes CDR1 SGHNT and CDR2 YYREEE (reference sequence). Unmatched junction bases numbered 6, after V lost 0 bases and J lost 6 bases. In nucleotides, the CDR3 is TGTGCCAGCAGCTTGGCGCTAGCGGGAGGGCTGGCCGGGGAGCTGTTTTTT. Its translation: CASSLALAGGLAGELFF.

In nucleotides, the CDR3 is TGCGCCAGCAGTGCGCGGCTTAAGGAAGAGACCCAGTACTTC. Translating it yields CASSARLKEETQYF. V is TRBV10-1 and J is TRBJ2-5; no definite D call. Per the germline V gene, CDR1 is WNHNN and CDR2 is SYGVQD (reference sequence). CDR3 length: 14 amino acids. V was clipped by 4 bases and J by 3 bases, with 12 bases between them.

The chain carries TRBV19 and TRBJ2-2; TRBD2 matches at 8 bases. The CDR3 length is 17 residues. J gave up 3 bases and V 0 bases, and 6 bases lay outside the gene matches. The germline V gene has CDR1 LNHDA and CDR2 SQIVND (reference sequence). CDR3 sequence: CASSIELAEAYTGELFF. In DNA form, the CDR3 reads TGTGCCAGTAGTATAGAACTAGCGGAGGCTTACACCGGGGAGCTGTTTTTT.